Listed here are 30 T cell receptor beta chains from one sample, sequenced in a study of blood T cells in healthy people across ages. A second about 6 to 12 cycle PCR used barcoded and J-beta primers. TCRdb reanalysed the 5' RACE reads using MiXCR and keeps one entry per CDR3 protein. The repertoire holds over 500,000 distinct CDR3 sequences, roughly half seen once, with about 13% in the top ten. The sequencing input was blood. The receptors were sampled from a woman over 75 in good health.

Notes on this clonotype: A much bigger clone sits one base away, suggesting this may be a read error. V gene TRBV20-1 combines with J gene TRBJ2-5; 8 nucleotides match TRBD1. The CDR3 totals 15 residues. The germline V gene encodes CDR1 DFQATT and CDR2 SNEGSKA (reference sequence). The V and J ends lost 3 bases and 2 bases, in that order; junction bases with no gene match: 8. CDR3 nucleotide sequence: TGCAGTGCTAGCACTAGCAGGGGGCTACAAGAGACCCAGTACTTC. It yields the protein CSASTSRGLQETQYF.

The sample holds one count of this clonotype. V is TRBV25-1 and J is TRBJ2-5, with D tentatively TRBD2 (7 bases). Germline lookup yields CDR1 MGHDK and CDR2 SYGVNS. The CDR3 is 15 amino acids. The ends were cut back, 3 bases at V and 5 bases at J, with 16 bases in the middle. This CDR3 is CASSDLAGEGETQYF. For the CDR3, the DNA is TGTGCCAGCAGTGACCTGGCAGGGGAGGGGGAGACCCAGTACTTC.

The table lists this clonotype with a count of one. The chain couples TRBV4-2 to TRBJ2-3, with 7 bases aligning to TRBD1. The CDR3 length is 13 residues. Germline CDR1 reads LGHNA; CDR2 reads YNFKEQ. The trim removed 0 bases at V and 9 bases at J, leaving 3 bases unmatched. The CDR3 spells CASSQENRGTQYF. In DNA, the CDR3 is TGTGCCAGCAGCCAAGAGAACAGGGGCACGCAGTATTTT.

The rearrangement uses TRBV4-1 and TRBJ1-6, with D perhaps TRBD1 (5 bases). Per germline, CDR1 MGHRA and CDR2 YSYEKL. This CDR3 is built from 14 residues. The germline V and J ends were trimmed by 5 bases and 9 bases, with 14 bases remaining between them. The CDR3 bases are TGCGCCAGCAGCGAGGAGGGGCAAGGTTCACCCCTCCACTTT. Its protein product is CASSEEGQGSPLHF.

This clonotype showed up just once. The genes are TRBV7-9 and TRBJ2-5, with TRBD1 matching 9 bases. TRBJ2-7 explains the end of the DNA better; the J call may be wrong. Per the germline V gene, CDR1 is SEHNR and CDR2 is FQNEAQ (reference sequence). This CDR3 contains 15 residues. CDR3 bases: TGTGCCAGCAGCTTACAAGGGACAGGGTACGGCGAGCAGTACTTC. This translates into CASSLQGTGYGEQYF.

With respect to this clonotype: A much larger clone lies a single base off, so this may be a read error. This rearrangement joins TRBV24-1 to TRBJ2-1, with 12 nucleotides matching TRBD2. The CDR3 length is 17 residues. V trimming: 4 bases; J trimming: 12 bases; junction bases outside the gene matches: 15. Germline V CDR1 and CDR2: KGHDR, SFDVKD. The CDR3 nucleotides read TGTGCCACCAGTGACCAGCCTAATAGACTAGCGGGAGCGTCGCAGTTCTTC. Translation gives CATSDQPNRLAGASQFF.

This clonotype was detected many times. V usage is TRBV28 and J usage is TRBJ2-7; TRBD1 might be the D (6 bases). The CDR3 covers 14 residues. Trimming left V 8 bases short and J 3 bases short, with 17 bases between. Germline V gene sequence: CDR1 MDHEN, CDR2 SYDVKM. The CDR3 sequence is CASGLGTSLYEQYF. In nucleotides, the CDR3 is TGTGCCAGCGGCCTAGGGACATCCCTCTACGAGCAGTACTTC. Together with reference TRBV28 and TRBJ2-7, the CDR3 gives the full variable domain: DVKVTQSSRYLVKRTGEKVFLECVQDMDHENMFWYRQDPGLGLRLIYFSYDVKMKEKGDIPEGYSVSREKKERFSLILESASTNQTSMYLCASGLGTSLYEQYFGPGTRLTVT.

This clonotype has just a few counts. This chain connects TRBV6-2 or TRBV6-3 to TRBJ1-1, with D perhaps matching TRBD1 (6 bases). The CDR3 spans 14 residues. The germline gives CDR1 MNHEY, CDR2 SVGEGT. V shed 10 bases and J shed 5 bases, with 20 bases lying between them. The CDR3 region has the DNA TGTGCCATCCGGGGGGCACGTCTTGGGACTGAAGCTTTCTTT. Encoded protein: CAIRGARLGTEAFF.

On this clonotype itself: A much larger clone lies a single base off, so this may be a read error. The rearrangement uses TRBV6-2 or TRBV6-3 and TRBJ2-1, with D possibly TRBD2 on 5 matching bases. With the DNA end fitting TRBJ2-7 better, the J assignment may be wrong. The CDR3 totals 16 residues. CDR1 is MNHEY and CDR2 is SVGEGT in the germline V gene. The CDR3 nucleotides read TGTGCCAGCAGCTCGCGGGCGGAGAGTCCCTACAATGAGCAGTACTTC. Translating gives CASSSRAESPYNEQYF.

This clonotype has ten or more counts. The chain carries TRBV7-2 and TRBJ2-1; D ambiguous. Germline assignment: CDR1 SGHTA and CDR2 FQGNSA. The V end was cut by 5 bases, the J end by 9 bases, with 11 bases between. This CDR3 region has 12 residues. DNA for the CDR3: TGTGCCAGCAGCCACCCTGTGGGTGAGCAGTTCTTC. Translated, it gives CASSHPVGEQFF.

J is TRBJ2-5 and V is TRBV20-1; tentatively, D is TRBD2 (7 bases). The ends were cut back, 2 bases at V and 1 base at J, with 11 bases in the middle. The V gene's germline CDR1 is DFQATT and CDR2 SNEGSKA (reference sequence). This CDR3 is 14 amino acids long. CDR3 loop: CSARQAGAQETQYF. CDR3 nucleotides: TGCAGTGCTAGACAGGCGGGGGCCCAAGAGACCCAGTACTTC.

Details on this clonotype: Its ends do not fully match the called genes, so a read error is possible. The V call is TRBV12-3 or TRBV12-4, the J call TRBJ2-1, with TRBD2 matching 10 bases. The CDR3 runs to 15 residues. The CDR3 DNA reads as TGTGCCAGCAGTTCAAGCGGGGGGGCCTACAATAAGCAGTTCTTC. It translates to CASSSSGGAYNKQFF.

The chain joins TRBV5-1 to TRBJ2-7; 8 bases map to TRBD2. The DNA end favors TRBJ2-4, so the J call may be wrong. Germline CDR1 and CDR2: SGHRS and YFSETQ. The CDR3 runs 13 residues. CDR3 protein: CASSRTSRNIQYF. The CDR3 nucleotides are TGCGCCAGCAGCAGGACTAGCCGGAACATTCAGTACTTC.

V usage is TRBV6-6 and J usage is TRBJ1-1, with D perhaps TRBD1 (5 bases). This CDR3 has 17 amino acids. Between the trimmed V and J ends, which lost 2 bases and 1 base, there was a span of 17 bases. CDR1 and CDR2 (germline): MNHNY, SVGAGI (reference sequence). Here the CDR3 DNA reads TGTGCCAGCAGTTACCCAGAATTGGACATATCGAACACTGAAGCTTTCTTT. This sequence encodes CASSYPELDISNTEAFF.

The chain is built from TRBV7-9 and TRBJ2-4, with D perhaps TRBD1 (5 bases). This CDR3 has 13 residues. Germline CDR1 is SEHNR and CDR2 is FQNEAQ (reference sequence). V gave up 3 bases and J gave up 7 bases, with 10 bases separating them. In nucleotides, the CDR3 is TGTGCCAGCAGCTTCCCAGGGATCAACATTCAGTACTTC. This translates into CASSFPGINIQYF.

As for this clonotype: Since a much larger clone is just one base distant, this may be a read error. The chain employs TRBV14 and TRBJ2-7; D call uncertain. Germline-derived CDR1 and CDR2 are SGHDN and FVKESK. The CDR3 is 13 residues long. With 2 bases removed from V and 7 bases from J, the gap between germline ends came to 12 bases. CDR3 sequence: CASSQYSSTEQYF. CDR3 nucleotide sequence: TGTGCCAGCAGCCAATACTCGTCTACTGAGCAGTACTTC. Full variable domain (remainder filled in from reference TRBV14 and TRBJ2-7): EAGVTQFPSHSVIEKGQTVTLRCDPISGHDNLYWYRRVMGKEIKFLLHFVKESKQDESGMPNNRFLAERTGGTYSTLKVQPAELEDSGVYFCASSQYSSTEQYFGPGTRLTVT.

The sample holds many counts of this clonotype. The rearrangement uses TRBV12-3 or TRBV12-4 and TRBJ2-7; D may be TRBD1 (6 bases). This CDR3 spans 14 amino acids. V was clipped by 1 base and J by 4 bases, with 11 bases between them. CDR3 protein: CASSLGTAGYEQYF. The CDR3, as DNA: TGTGCCAGCAGTTTAGGGACAGCTGGTTACGAGCAGTACTTC.

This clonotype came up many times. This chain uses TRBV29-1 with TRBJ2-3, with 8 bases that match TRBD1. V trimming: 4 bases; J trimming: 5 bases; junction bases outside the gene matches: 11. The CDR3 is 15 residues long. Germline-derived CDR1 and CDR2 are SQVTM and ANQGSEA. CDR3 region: CSVGGTGGRVDTQYF. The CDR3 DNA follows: TGCAGCGTTGGAGGAACAGGGGGTCGGGTAGATACGCAGTATTTT.

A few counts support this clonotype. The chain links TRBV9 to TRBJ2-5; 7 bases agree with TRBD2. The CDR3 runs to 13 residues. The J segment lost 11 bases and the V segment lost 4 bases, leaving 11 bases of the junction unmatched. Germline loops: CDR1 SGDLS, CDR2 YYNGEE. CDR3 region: CASSTWEGNGQYF. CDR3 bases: TGTGCCAGCAGCACGTGGGAGGGGAACGGGCAGTACTTC.

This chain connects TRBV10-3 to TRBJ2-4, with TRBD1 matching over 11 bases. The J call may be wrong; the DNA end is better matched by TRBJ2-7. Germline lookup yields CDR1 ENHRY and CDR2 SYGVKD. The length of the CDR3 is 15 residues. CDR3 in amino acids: CAIRDGQGAVYEQYF. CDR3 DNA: TGTGCCATCAGGGACGGACAGGGGGCAGTCTACGAGCAGTACTTC.

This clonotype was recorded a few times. The CDR3 sequence is CSVVFSSSHSYEQYF. The CDR3 DNA sequence: TGCAGCGTTGTCTTCTCGAGCAGCCATTCCTACGAGCAGTACTTC. The chain employs TRBV29-1 and TRBJ2-7; D is ambiguous. Germline CDR1 SQVTM, CDR2 ANQGSEA. V was trimmed by 4 bases and J by 1 base, leaving 17 bases between them. This CDR3 contains 15 residues.

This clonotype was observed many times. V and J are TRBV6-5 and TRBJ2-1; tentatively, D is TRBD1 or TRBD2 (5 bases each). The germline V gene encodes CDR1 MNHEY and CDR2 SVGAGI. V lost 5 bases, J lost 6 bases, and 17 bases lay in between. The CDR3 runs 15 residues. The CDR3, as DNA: TGTGCCAGCAGTACCGACCGGGGCGCGGCCAATGAGCAGTTCTTC. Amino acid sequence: CASSTDRGAANEQFF.

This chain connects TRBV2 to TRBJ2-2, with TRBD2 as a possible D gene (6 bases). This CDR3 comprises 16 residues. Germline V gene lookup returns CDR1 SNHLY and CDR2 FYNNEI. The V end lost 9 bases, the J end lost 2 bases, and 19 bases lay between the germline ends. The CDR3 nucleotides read TGTGCCAGTGGGAGTAGCGGAAACCTAAACACCGGGGAGCTGTTTTTT. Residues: CASGSSGNLNTGELFF.

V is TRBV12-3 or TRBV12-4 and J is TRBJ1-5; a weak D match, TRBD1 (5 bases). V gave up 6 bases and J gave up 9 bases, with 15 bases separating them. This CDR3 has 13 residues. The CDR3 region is CASSEGLMVPQHF. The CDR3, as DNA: TGTGCCAGCAGCGAGGGGCTTATGGTGCCCCAGCATTTT.

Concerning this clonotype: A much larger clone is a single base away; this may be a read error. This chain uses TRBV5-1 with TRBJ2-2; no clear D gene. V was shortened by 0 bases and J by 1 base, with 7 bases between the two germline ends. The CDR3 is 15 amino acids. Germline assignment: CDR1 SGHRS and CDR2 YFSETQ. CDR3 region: CASSLGEQNTGELFF. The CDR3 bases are TGCGCCAGCAGCTTGGGGGAACAGAACACCGGGGAGCTGTTTTTT.

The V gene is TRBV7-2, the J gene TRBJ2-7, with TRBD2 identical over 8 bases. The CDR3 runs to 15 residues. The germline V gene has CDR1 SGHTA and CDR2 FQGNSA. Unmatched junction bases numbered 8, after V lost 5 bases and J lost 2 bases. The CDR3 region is CASSRDGAGAYEQYF. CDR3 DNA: TGTGCCAGCAGCCGCGACGGAGCGGGAGCCTACGAGCAGTACTTC.

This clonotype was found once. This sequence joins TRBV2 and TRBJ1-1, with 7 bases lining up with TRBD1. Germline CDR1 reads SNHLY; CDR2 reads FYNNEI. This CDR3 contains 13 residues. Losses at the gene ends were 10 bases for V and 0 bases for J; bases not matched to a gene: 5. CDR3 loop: CANTRGVNTEAFF. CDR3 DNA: TGTGCCAACACCAGGGGGGTGAACACTGAAGCTTTCTTT.

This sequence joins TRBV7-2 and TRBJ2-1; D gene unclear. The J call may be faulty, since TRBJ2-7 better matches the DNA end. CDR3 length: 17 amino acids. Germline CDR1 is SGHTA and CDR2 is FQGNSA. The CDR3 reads CASSLNVRSSSYNEQYF. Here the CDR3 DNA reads TGTGCCAGCAGCTTAAATGTGAGGTCAAGCTCCTACAATGAGCAGTACTTC.

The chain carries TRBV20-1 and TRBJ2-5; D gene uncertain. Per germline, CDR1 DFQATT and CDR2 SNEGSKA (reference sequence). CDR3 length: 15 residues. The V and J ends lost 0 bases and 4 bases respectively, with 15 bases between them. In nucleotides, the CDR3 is TGCAGTGCTAGAGATGGTCAAAAGGCCGGAGAGACCCAGTACTTC. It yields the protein CSARDGQKAGETQYF.

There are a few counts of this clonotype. The CDR3 protein is CSGSFSGNTIYF. The CDR3 DNA is TGCAGCGGAAGCTTCTCTGGAAACACCATATATTTT. J is TRBJ1-3 and V is TRBV29-1; D unclear. CDR3 size: 12 residues. CDR1 and CDR2 (germline): SQVTM, ANQGSEA. Trimming left V 7 bases short and J 0 bases short, with 7 bases between.